This TCR beta chain was captured in a study of T cell responses to AZD1222 COVID-19 vaccine. Study conclusions and caveats: Recipients of AZD1222 seropositive at baseline numbered only five or six. Donors were largely white British and mainly female; clonal diversity was possibly underestimated.

Assay: immunoSEQ multiplex PCR; the TCRdb copy retains only in-frame clones and omits some. This table holds 100,000 to 150,000 clones, more than 85% found once. On this clone itself: Its specificity is not known.

Trimming left V 6 bases short and J 4 bases short, with 12 bases between. The CDR3 covers 13 residues. Looked up from germline, CDR1 is SGHVS and CDR2 is FQNEAQ. The source of this sequence is an adult who received the AZD1222 COVID-19 vaccine. V and J are TRBV7-8 and TRBJ1-1, with D perhaps TRBD1 (5 bases). The starting material was peripheral blood, obtained 28 days after the second AZD1222 dose. This CDR3 is CASRREGFTEAFF. CDR3 DNA: TGTGCCAGCAGGAGGGAGGGGTTCACTGAAGCTTTCTTT.